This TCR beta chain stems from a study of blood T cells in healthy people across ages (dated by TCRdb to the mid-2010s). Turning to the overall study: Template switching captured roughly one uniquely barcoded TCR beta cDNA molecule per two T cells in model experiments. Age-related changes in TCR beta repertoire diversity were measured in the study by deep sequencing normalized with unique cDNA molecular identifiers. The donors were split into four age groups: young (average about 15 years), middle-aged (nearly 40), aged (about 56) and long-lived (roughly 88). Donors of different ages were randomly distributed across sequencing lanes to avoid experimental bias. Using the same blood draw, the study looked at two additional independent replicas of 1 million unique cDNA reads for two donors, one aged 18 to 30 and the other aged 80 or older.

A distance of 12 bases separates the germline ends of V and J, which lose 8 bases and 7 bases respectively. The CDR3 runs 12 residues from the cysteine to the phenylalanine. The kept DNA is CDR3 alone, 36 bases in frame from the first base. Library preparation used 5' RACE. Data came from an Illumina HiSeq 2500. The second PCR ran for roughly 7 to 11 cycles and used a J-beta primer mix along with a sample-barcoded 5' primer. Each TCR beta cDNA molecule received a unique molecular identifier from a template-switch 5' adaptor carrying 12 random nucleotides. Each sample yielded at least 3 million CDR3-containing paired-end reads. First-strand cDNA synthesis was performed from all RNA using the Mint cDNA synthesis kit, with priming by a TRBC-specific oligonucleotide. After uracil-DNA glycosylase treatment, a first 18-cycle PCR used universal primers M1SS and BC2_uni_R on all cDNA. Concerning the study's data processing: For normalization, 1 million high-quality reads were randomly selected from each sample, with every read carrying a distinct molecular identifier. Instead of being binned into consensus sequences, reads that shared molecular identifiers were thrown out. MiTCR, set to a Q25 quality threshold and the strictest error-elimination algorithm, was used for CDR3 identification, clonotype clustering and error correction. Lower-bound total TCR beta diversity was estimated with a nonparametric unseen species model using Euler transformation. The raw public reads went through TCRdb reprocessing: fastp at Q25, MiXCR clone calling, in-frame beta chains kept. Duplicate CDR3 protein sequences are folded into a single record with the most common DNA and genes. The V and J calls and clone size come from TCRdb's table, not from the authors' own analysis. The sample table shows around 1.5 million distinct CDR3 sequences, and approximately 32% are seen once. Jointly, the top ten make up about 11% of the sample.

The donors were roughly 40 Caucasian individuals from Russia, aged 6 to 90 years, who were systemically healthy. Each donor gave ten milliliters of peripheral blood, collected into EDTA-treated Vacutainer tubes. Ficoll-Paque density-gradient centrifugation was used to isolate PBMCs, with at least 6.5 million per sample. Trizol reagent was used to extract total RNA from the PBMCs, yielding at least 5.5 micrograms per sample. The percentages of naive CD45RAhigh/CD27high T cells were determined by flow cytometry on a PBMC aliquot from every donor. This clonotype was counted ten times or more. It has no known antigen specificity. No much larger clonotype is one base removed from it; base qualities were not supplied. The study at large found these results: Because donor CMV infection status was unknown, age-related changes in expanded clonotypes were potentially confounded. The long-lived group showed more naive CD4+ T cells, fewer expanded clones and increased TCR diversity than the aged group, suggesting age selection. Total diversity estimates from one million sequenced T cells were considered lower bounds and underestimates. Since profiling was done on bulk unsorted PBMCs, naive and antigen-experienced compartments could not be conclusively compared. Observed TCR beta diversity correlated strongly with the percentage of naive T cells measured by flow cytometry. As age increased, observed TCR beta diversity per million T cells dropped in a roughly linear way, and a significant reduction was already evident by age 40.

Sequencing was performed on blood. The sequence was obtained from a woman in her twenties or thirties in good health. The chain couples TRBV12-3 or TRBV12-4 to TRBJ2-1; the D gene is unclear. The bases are TGTGCCAGCCTCGAACTGGGGAATGAGCAGTTCTTC. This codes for CASLELGNEQFF.